These T cell receptor beta chains were read from a single sample in a study of control samples from healthy donors and cancer patients. Assay: immunoSEQ multiplex PCR; the TCRdb copy retains only in-frame clones and omits some. The sample lists over 85,000 clones; around 84% were seen once. Sequencing was carried out using PBMCs. The receptors stem from a man between 65 and 80 years old with lung cancer. The CDR3 runs from the conserved cysteine through the conserved F or W. D genes are given only for firm matches. Rows may omit the clone size; those that give it use once, few, many or a size class.

>TRBV25-1|TRBJ2-7|TRBD1|-
TGTGCCAGCAGTGAATATCTTGGGACAGGGGGCGACGAGCAGTACTTC
CASSEYLGTGGDEQYF
>TRBV7-3|TRBJ2-1|TRBD2|-
TGTGCCAGCAGCCTATTAGCGGGACCTTACAATGAGCAGTTCTTC
CASSLLAGPYNEQFF
>TRBV24-1|TRBJ2-5|TRBD1|-
TGTGCCACCAGTGAGGCGACAGGGTTGCAAGAGACCCAGTACTTC
CATSEATGLQETQYF
>TRBV10-3|TRBJ2-7|TRBD1|-
TGTGCCATCAGTGCGGACGGGACAGCCTACGAGCAGTACTTC
CAISADGTAYEQYF
>TRBV28|TRBJ1-2|-|-
TGTGCCAGCAGTTCGGTCCCGCTCGGCTATGGCTACACCTTC
CASSSVPLGYGYTF
>TRBV18|TRBJ2-1|TRBD1|once
TGTGCCAGCTCACCACCGAAGGGGGCCGGTGAGCAGTTCTTC
CASSPPKGAGEQFF
>TRBV29-1|TRBJ1-1|-|-
TGCAGCGTTGGGGGAGGGACGAACACTGAAGCTTTCTTT
CSVGGGTNTEAFF
>TRBV27|TRBJ1-1|-|-
TGTGCCAGCAGTTTATCGGACGAACGGACTGAAGCTTTCTTT
CASSLSDERTEAFF
>TRBV5-5|TRBJ2-7|-|-
TGTGCCAGCAGCTTTGCCAGCAACGAGCAGTACTTC
CASSFASNEQYF
>TRBV18|TRBJ1-1|-|-
TGTGCCAGCTCACCAGCAGTGCCGACCGCTAACACTGAAGCTTTCTTT
CASSPAVPTANTEAFF
>TRBV7-3|TRBJ1-2|TRBD1|-
TGTGCCAGCAGCTTTTCTAGGACAGGGGACGGGGGCTACACCTTC
CASSFSRTGDGGYTF
>TRBV5-6|TRBJ2-7|-|-
TGTGCCAGCAGCTTGTTCGGGTTTGCCTACGAGCAGTACTTC
CASSLFGFAYEQYF
>TRBV9|TRBJ2-7|TRBD1|-
TGTGCCAGCAGCCCCTCGACAGGGACCTACGAGCAGTACTTC
CASSPSTGTYEQYF
>TRBV18|TRBJ2-5|TRBD2|-
TGTGCCAGCTCTCCTGGACTAGCGGAAGAGACCCAGTACTTC
CASSPGLAEETQYF
>TRBV5-6|TRBJ1-3|-|-
TGTGCCAGCAGCTTCCCAGGGACACTGAACACCATATATTTT
CASSFPGTLNTIYF
>TRBV12-5|TRBJ1-5|-|-
TGTGCTAGTGGGGAAAGGGGCAATCAGCCCCAGCATTTT
CASGERGNQPQHF
>TRBV6-5|TRBJ2-3|-|-
TGTGCCAGCTCGCCGGGACTCGGTGGTACGGATACGCAGTATTTT
CASSPGLGGTDTQYF
>TRBV4-1|TRBJ2-3|-|-
TGCGCCAGCAGCCAAGATGTAAGGGCGGGGGATACGCAGTATTTT
CASSQDVRAGDTQYF
>TRBV6-6|TRBJ2-5|TRBD2|-
TGTGCCAGCAGCAGCCCTTCGGGACTAGGCCAAGAGACCCAGTACTTC
CASSSPSGLGQETQYF
>TRBV7-3|TRBJ2-5|-|-
TGTGCCAGCAGCTTAAGTGGAGAGACCCAGTACTTC
CASSLSGETQYF
>TRBV18|TRBJ1-3|-|-
TGTGCCAGCTCAGCGCTCACCCGGGGGCGAGGCGGAAACACCATATATTTT
CASSALTRGRGGNTIYF
>TRBV11-2|TRBJ1-4|-|-
TGTGCCAGCAGCTTAGACAGGGCTGCTAATGAAAAACTGTTTTTT
CASSLDRAANEKLFF
>TRBV5-4|TRBJ2-3|TRBD2|-
TGTGCCAGCAGGGACACTAGCGGGGGGCACACAGATACGCAGTATTTT
CASRDTSGGHTDTQYF
>TRBV5-4|TRBJ2-3|TRBD2|-
TGTGCCAGCAGCTTGGGACTAGCGGGGAGGGTCGCAGATACGCAGTATTTT
CASSLGLAGRVADTQYF